The text below deals with one T cell receptor beta chain. What it recognizes is unknown. CDR3 size: 18 residues. The germline V and J ends were trimmed by 3 bases and 0 bases, with 17 bases remaining between them. CDR1 SGHAT and CDR2 FQNNGV come from the germline V gene. This sample was included in a study of response to subunit inactivated influenza vaccine. Via MiXCR, TCRdb re-called the RT-PCR reads, giving one row per CDR3 protein. The sample has under 750,000 distinct CDR3 sequences, about 10% seen once; the top ten hold about a tenth. Notes on the study in general: There was a suggestion from the authors that each seasonal influenza vaccination recruits few new T cells.

This TCR derives from a man aged 45-65 years who received an inactivated influenza vaccine. V gene TRBV11-2 combines with J gene TRBJ2-2, with D uncertain. Source: PBMCs from blood, taken on the day of vaccination. CDR3 protein: CASSLGITINPNTGELFF. CDR3 bases: TGTGCCAGCAGCTTGGGGATAACAATAAATCCGAACACCGGGGAGCTGTTTTTT.